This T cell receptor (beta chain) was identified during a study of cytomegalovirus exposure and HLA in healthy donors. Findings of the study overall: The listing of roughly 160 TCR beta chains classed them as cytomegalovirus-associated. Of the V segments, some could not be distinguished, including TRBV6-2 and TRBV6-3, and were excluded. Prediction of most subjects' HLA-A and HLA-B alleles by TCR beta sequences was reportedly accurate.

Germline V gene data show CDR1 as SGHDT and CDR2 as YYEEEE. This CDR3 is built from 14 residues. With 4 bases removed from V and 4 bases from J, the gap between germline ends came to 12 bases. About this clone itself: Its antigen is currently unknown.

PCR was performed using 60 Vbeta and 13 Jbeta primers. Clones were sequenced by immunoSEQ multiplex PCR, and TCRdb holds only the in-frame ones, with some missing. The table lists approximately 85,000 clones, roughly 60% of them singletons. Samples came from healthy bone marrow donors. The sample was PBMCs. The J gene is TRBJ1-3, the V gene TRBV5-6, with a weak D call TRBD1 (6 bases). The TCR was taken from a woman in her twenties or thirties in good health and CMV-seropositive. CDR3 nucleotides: TGTGCCAGCAGCCCTAGGACAGCCGGAAACACCATATATTTT. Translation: CASSPRTAGNTIYF.